This is a list of T cell receptor beta chains from one sample in a study of T cells in localized non-small cell lung cancer. Libraries were prepared by immunoSEQ multiplex PCR; TCRdb keeps only in-frame clonotypes and omits some of them. The data hold approximately 47,000 clones, with 86% observed a single time. The sequences come from PBMCs, collected before any cancer treatment. The origin of the receptors is a man aged 40 to 75 with stage II lung adenocarcinoma. Each CDR3 is given with its conserved first and last residue. The D gene is left open where the match is weak. Rows give clone size only sometimes, using once, few, many, or a class for an expanded clone.

>.|.|TRBJ2-5|TRBV4-1
CASSQGRYQETQYF
TGCGCCAGCAGCCAAGGACGATATCAAGAGACCCAGTACTTC
>.|.|TRBJ2-2|TRBV18
CASSQTTNTGELFF
TGTGCCAGCTCACAGACTACAAACACCGGGGAGCTGTTTTTT
>.|.|TRBJ2-1|TRBV19
CASSPWGADEQFF
TGTGCCAGTAGTCCGTGGGGGGCGGATGAGCAGTTCTTC
>.|.|TRBJ1-1|TRBV6-5
CASSYAAPKDPEAFF
TGTGCCAGCAGTTACGCGGCCCCGAAAGACCCTGAAGCTTTCTTT
>.|few|TRBJ2-6|TRBV6-1
CASSRQVSGANVLTF
TGTGCCAGCTCCAGACAGGTCTCTGGGGCCAACGTCCTGACTTTC
>.|.|TRBJ2-2|TRBV6-6
CASRRGSTGELFF
TGTGCCAGCCGCAGAGGTTCGACCGGGGAGCTGTTTTTT
>TRBD2|few|TRBJ2-2|TRBV2
CASSEPGLATPGTGELFF
TGTGCCAGCAGTGAACCCGGACTAGCGACCCCAGGCACCGGGGAGCTGTTTTTT
>TRBD1|.|TRBJ1-1|TRBV2
CASSAGGRTEAFF
TGTGCCAGCAGCGCAGGGGGCCGCACTGAAGCTTTCTTT
>TRBD1|.|TRBJ1-2|TRBV12-5
CASGLVLGTGYSPNGYTF
TGTGCTAGTGGTTTGGTACTGGGGACAGGGTATTCCCCCAATGGCTACACCTTC
>TRBD2|.|TRBJ2-3|TRBV12-5
CASGFSGGRKYF
TGTGCTAGTGGTTTTAGCGGGGGGAGGAAGTATTTT
>TRBD1|once|TRBJ2-1|TRBV30
CAWSGDRVNEQFF
TGTGCCTGGAGTGGGGACAGGGTCAATGAGCAGTTCTTC
>.|.|TRBJ2-5|TRBV19
CASSFWRQQETQYF
TGTGCCAGTAGCTTTTGGAGACAGCAAGAGACCCAGTACTTC
>.|.|TRBJ1-6|TRBV19
CASSMIYNSPLHF
TGTGCCAGTAGTATGATCTATAATTCACCCCTCCACTTT
>TRBD2|.|TRBJ2-1|TRBV29-1
CSVAERGGYNEQFF
TGCAGCGTTGCTGAGCGGGGGGGCTACAATGAGCAGTTCTTC
>.|few|TRBJ2-5|TRBV7-2
CASSFTYQETQYF
TGTGCCAGCAGCTTCACGTATCAAGAGACCCAGTACTTC
>.|.|TRBJ2-1|TRBV9
CASSTDPYNEQFF
TGTGCCAGCAGCACTGATCCTTACAATGAGCAGTTCTTC
>.|.|TRBJ1-4|TRBV6-1
CASGPLGKLFF
TGTGCCAGCGGGCCCCTCGGAAAACTGTTTTTT
>.|.|TRBJ2-3|TRBV11-2
CASSLDPGSLGADTQYF
TGTGCCAGCAGCTTAGACCCAGGGTCCCTCGGGGCAGATACGCAGTATTTT
>.|few|TRBJ2-2|TRBV5-1
CASSLGVTGELFF
TGCGCCAGCAGCTTGGGGGTGACCGGGGAGCTGTTTTTT
>.|.|TRBJ1-5|TRBV19
CASVGGDQPQHF
TGTGCCAGCGTGGGAGGGGATCAGCCCCAGCATTTT
>.|.|TRBJ2-7|TRBV7-2
CASSLPSVLDF
TGTGCCAGCAGCTTACCGAGCGTACTTGATTTC
>.|.|TRBJ2-3|TRBV27
CASSQGFSTDTQYF
TGTGCCAGCAGTCAGGGTTTCAGCACAGATACGCAGTATTTT